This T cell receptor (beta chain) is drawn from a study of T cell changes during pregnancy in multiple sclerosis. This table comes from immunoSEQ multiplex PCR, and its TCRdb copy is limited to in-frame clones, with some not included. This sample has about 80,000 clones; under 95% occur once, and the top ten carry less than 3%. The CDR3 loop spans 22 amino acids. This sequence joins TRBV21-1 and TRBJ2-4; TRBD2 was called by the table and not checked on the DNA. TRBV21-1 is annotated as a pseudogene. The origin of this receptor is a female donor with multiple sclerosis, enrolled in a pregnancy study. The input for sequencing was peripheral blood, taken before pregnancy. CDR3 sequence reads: CASSKLGPNASGSSLAKNIQYF. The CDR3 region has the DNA TGTGCCAGCAGCAAGTTGGGACCCAACGCTAGCGGGAGTTCCCTAGCCAAAAACATTCAGTACTTC.